The sequence of this T cell receptor beta chain was determined in a study of blood T cell repertoires in COVID-19. Study context: PBMCs, B-cell-depleted T cells, or T cells were the source of the cDNA or gDNA that made up the material.

The CDR3 length is 13 residues. In germline, CDR1 is SGDLS, CDR2 YYNGEE. V lost 0 bases and J lost 8, with 9 bases in between. Clones were sequenced by immunoSEQ multiplex PCR, and TCRdb holds only the in-frame ones, with some missing. This sample yields over 25,000 clones, of which 65% to 90% are seen a single time; about 8.6% belongs to the top ten. The sample comprised peripheral blood. The source of this sequence is an elderly man with active COVID-19. The chain uses TRBV9 and TRBJ1-5; D gene unclear. The CDR3 coding sequence is TGTGCCAGCAGCGTAGGCGGGGAAGAGCCCCAGCATTTT. Amino acid sequence: CASSVGGEEPQHF. The variable domain in full, with the rest retrieved from reference TRBV9 and TRBJ1-5, is DSGVTQTPKHLITATGQRVTLRCSPRSGDLSVYWYQQSLDQGLQFLIQYYNGEERAKGNILERFSAQQFPDLHSELNLSSLELGDSALYFCASSVGGEEPQHFGDGTRLSIL.